A single sample gave rise to the 28 T cell receptor beta chains below, sequenced in a study of T cells in localized non-small cell lung cancer. The table came from immunoSEQ multiplex PCR; TCRdb's copy has only in-frame clones and leaves some out. The sample has tens of thousands of clones; roughly 83% are singletons. This sample comprised PBMCs, obtained before any cancer treatment. These receptors were taken from a man aged 35 to 69 with stage II lung adenocarcinoma.

This chain uses TRBV29-1 with TRBJ1-1; D gene uncertain. The ends were cut back, 7 bases at V and 0 bases at J, with 3 bases in the middle. The CDR3 spans 10 residues. Germline V CDR1 and CDR2: SQVTM, ANQGSEA. The CDR3 region is CSAVNTEAFF. DNA of the CDR3: TGCAGCGCTGTGAACACTGAAGCTTTCTTT.

This chain uses TRBV11-1 with TRBJ2-6; TRBD1 is a possible D gene (6 bases). Per the germline V gene, CDR1 is SGHAT and CDR2 is FQDESV (reference sequence). The CDR3 length is 15 residues. Trimming removed 5 bases at V and 0 bases at J, with 8 bases between. CDR3 loop: CASSPGVSGANVLTF. The CDR3 DNA reads as TGTGCCAGCAGCCCAGGGGTCTCTGGGGCCAACGTCCTGACTTTC.

The chain links TRBV28 to TRBJ2-1, with no clear D. The V gene's germline CDR1 is MDHEN and CDR2 SYDVKM. The CDR3 is 11 residues long. V lost 6 bases and J 10 bases, leaving 10 bases between the germline ends. Written as DNA, the CDR3 is TGTGCCAGCAGGACTGAAGCGGAGCAGTTCTTC. It is translated as CASRTEAEQFF.

This chain links TRBV6-5 with TRBJ1-4; a possible D gene is TRBD1 (6 bases). CDR1 is MNHEY and CDR2 is SVGAGI in the germline V gene. This CDR3 region has 14 residues. The V and J ends lost 6 bases and 10 bases respectively, with 18 bases between them. The CDR3 reads CASRDPGTTGKLFF. DNA of the CDR3: TGTGCCAGCAGAGACCCCGGGACAACAGGAAAACTGTTTTTT.

The chain is built from TRBV9 and TRBJ1-4; a weak D match, TRBD1 (5 bases). Germline loops: CDR1 SGDLS, CDR2 YYNGEE. Trimming left V 3 bases short and J 7 bases short, with 13 bases between. The CDR3 sequence is 14 residues long. CDR3 bases: TGTGCCAGCAGCGCCGCTGCGGGGGGTGAAAAACTGTTTTTT. Translation: CASSAAAGGEKLFF.

This chain uses TRBV9 with TRBJ2-1, with 9 bases aligning to TRBD2. The germline gives CDR1 SGDLS, CDR2 YYNGEE. The J segment lost 5 bases and the V segment lost 2 bases, leaving 2 bases of the junction unmatched. The CDR3 runs to 14 residues. In DNA, the CDR3 is TGTGCCAGCAGCGTTAGCGGGAGCAACAATGAGCAGTTCTTC. It yields the protein CASSVSGSNNEQFF.

This clone was seen a few times. The chain links TRBV4-2 to TRBJ1-1; D is unclear. Germline lookup yields CDR1 LGHNA and CDR2 YNFKEQ. CDR3 length: 13 amino acids. The germline V and J ends were trimmed by 0 bases and 5 bases, with 7 bases remaining between them. The CDR3 DNA follows: TGTGCCAGCAGCCAAGAAGGGAGGACTGAAGCTTTCTTT. Translation: CASSQEGRTEAFF.

The chain combines TRBV25-1 with TRBJ1-4, with D perhaps TRBD1 (5 bases). The length of the CDR3 is 15 residues. V was clipped by 4 bases and J by 3 bases, with 12 bases between them. Germline loops: CDR1 MGHDK, CDR2 SYGVNS. This chain's CDR3 is CASSAIGTANEKLFF. DNA of the CDR3: TGTGCCAGCAGTGCGATCGGGACGGCTAATGAAAAACTGTTTTTT.

The chain couples TRBV5-4 to TRBJ2-6; D might be TRBD2 (6 bases). Germline assignment: CDR1 SGHNT and CDR2 YYREEE (reference sequence). The V end was cut by 0 bases, the J end by 2 bases, with 6 bases between. This CDR3 contains 15 residues. The CDR3 protein is CASSLAGAGANVLTF. The CDR3 DNA follows: TGTGCCAGCAGCTTGGCGGGGGCTGGGGCCAACGTCCTGACTTTC.

This clone was observed a handful of times. The chain employs TRBV9 and TRBJ1-2, with D tentatively TRBD1 (5 bases). Germline V gene data show CDR1 as SGDLS and CDR2 as YYNGEE. V lost 4 bases and J 3 bases, leaving 16 bases between the germline ends. This CDR3 region has 15 residues. CDR3 amino acids: CASSIGDRHDYGYTF. The CDR3 DNA reads TGTGCCAGCAGCATTGGGGACCGACACGACTATGGCTACACCTTC. Filled out from reference TRBV9 and TRBJ1-2, the complete variable domain reads DSGVTQTPKHLITATGQRVTLRCSPRSGDLSVYWYQQSLDQGLQFLIQYYNGEERAKGNILERFSAQQFPDLHSELNLSSLELGDSALYFCASSIGDRHDYGYTFGSGTRLTVV.

The rearrangement joins TRBV7-2 to TRBJ1-2; D unresolved. V lost 1 base and J 4 bases, leaving 10 bases between the germline ends. This CDR3 is built from 14 residues. CDR1 and CDR2 from the germline V gene are SGHTA and FQGNSA. As DNA, the CDR3 is TGTGCCAGCAGCTTAGGAAGGGTCGGCTATGGCTACACCTTC. Residues: CASSLGRVGYGYTF.

A few counts support this clone. Other DNA sequences in this specimen translate into the identical CDR3. The chain has TRBV7-3 and TRBJ2-1, with a tentative D call TRBD2 (6 bases). The V gene lost 2 bases and the J gene lost 7 bases, with 12 bases spanning the gap. There are 14 residues in the CDR3. Germline CDR1 and CDR2: SGHTA and FQGTGA. This CDR3 reads CASSLGGMANEQFF. The CDR3 DNA follows: TGTGCCAGCAGCTTAGGAGGGATGGCGAATGAGCAGTTCTTC.

CDR3 amino acids: CASSFDRGYNSPLHF. The DNA of the CDR3 is TGTGCCAGCAGCTTTGACAGGGGCTATAATTCACCCCTCCACTTT. The V gene is TRBV5-6, the J gene TRBJ1-6, with TRBD1 identical over 8 bases. The germline V gene encodes CDR1 SGHDT and CDR2 YYEEEE. The J segment lost 3 bases and the V segment lost 2 bases, leaving 1 base of the junction unmatched. The CDR3 spans 15 residues.

V usage is TRBV6-5 and J usage is TRBJ1-1; possibly TRBD1 for D (5 bases). Trimming cost V 6 bases and J 0 bases, with 8 bases left between them. There are 13 residues in the CDR3. Germline CDR1 is MNHEY and CDR2 is SVGAGI. CDR3 nucleotides: TGTGCCAGCAGGGGGGGGTTGAACACTGAAGCTTTCTTT. Its protein product is CASRGGLNTEAFF.

This clone was detected a few times. V is TRBV4-2 and J is TRBJ1-1; the D is unclear. The ends were cut back, 1 base at V and 5 bases at J, with 5 bases in the middle. The CDR3 covers 12 residues. Germline CDR1 is LGHNA and CDR2 is YNFKEQ. CDR3 coding DNA: TGTGCCAGCAGCCAAGTGGGAACTGAAGCTTTCTTT. Protein sequence: CASSQVGTEAFF.

V usage is TRBV6-5 and J usage is TRBJ1-2; 8 bases map to TRBD1. The CDR3 spans 14 residues. Germline-derived CDR1 and CDR2 are MNHEY and SVGAGI. V lost 4 bases to trimming and J lost 4 bases; unmatched junction nucleotides: 5. This CDR3 reads CASSFQGAPYGYTF. CDR3 in DNA: TGTGCCAGCAGTTTTCAGGGGGCTCCCTATGGCTACACCTTC.

This chain joins TRBV5-1 and TRBJ2-5; D gene ambiguous. The V gene lost 2 bases and the J gene lost 5 bases, with 13 bases spanning the gap. The germline gives CDR1 SGHRS, CDR2 YFSETQ. The CDR3 totals 14 residues. In DNA, the CDR3 is TGCGCCAGCAGCTTTTCAGACGCTGACGAGACCCAGTACTTC. Residues: CASSFSDADETQYF.

The J gene is TRBJ2-5, the V gene TRBV6-1, with D possibly called TRBD1 or TRBD2 (5 bases each). The V gene lost 6 bases and the J gene lost 5 bases, with 13 bases spanning the gap. Germline V gives CDR1 MNHNS, CDR2 SASEGT. The CDR3 has 13 amino acids. CDR3 protein: CASRGPTVETQYF. CDR3 nucleotide sequence: TGTGCCAGCAGGGGACCCACTGTGGAGACCCAGTACTTC.

The rearrangement joins TRBV7-2 to TRBJ2-2; TRBD2 matches 7 bases. With 6 bases clipped from V and 6 bases from J, the junction kept 13 bases outside the gene matches. Germline V CDR1 and CDR2: SGHTA, FQGNSA. The CDR3 is made up of 16 amino acids. For the CDR3, the DNA is TGTGCCAGCAGAAGAGGAGGGGAGACTAGCCCCGGGGAGCTGTTTTTT. This gives the protein CASRRGGETSPGELFF.

V is TRBV5-1 and J is TRBJ2-1, with 9 bases lining up with TRBD1. Germline CDR1 is SGHRS and CDR2 is YFSETQ. V lost 5 bases, J lost 12 bases, and 12 bases stayed unmatched. This CDR3 comprises 14 residues. The DNA of the CDR3 is TGCGCCAGCAGTATGGGACAGGGTTTATATGGGCAGTTCTTC. It is translated as CASSMGQGLYGQFF. The full variable domain, with the rest looked up from reference TRBV5-1 and TRBJ2-1, is KAGVTQTPRYLIKTRGQQVTLSCSPISGHRSVSWYQQTPGQGLQFLFEYFSETQRNKGNFPGRFSGRQFSNSRSEMNVSTLELGDSALYLCASSMGQGLYGQFFGPGTRLTVL.

V usage is TRBV6-6 and J usage is TRBJ2-2; 8 bases line up with TRBD1. Germline assignment: CDR1 MNHNY and CDR2 SVGAGI (reference sequence). Trimming removed 6 bases from V and 2 bases from J; junction bases left unmatched: 5. The CDR3 contains 15 residues. In nucleotides, the CDR3 is TGTGCCAGCAGCCTTGGACAGGGTAACACCGGGGAGCTGTTTTTT. This gives the protein CASSLGQGNTGELFF.

This chain joins TRBV2 and TRBJ2-7; 8 nucleotides agree with TRBD1. The CDR3 contains 15 residues. V shed 6 bases, J shed 5 bases, and the junction held 12 bases outside the gene matches. Germline V gives CDR1 SNHLY, CDR2 FYNNEI. CDR3 DNA: TGTGCCAGCAGCAGACAGGGGCCGTCTTCAAACGAGCAGTACTTC. This gives the protein CASSRQGPSSNEQYF.

This sequence joins TRBV6-1 and TRBJ2-3, with 14 bases matching TRBD2. Germline CDR1 MNHNS, CDR2 SASEGT. J gave up 3 bases and V 3 bases, and 8 bases lay outside the gene matches. CDR3 length equals 18 residues. The CDR3 spells CASSDETSGGASTDTQYF. CDR3 nucleotides: TGTGCCAGCAGTGATGAGACTAGCGGGGGGGCATCGACAGATACGCAGTATTTT.

The chain employs TRBV28 and TRBJ2-5, with D maybe TRBD2 (5 bases). CDR1 MDHEN and CDR2 SYDVKM come from the germline V gene. V gave up 5 bases and J gave up 5 bases, with 15 bases separating them. CDR3 length: 14 residues. In nucleotides, the CDR3 is TGTGCCAGCAGTACTAAGCTGGGCGGGGAGACCCAGTACTTC. It codes for CASSTKLGGETQYF.

The J gene is TRBJ1-4, the V gene TRBV19; no reliable D call. There are 11 residues in the CDR3. Germline values: CDR1 LNHDA, CDR2 SQIVND (reference sequence). The V end was cut by 3 bases, the J end by 7 bases, with 3 bases between. The CDR3 reads CASSMSEKLFF. CDR3 DNA sequence: TGTGCCAGTAGTATGAGTGAAAAACTGTTTTTT.

The genes are TRBV28 and TRBJ1-1, with D maybe TRBD1 (5 bases). The V end was cut by 6 bases, the J end by 1 base, with 9 bases between. Germline CDR1 MDHEN, CDR2 SYDVKM. CDR3 length: 13 residues. The CDR3 loop reads CASRKGANTEAFF. For the CDR3, the DNA is TGTGCCAGCAGGAAAGGGGCGAACACTGAAGCTTTCTTT.

The chain combines TRBV11-2 with TRBJ2-2, with a possible D match to TRBD1 (5 bases). V dropped 6 bases and J dropped 5 bases, with 19 bases sitting between them. From germline, CDR1 is SGHAT and CDR2 FQNNGV. This CDR3 is built from 16 residues. The DNA for the CDR3 is TGTGCCAGCAGTTCGGCGGCGCAGGGAAGGACCGGGGAGCTGTTTTTT. Translating gives CASSSAAQGRTGELFF. The entire variable domain, with the rest obtained from reference TRBV11-2 and TRBJ2-2, is as follows: EAGVAQSPRYKIIEKRQSVAFWCNPISGHATLYWYQQILGQGPKLLIQFQNNGVVDDSQLPKDRFSAERLKGVDSTLKIQPAKLEDSAVYLCASSSAAQGRTGELFFGEGSRLTVL.

J is TRBJ2-1 and V is TRBV11-2; 7 bases are shared with TRBD2. Trimming took 5 bases from V and 6 from J; bases not matched to a gene: 7. Germline CDR1 is SGHAT and CDR2 is FQNNGV. This CDR3 region has 14 residues. CDR3 sequence: CASSTRLAPNEQFF. Written as DNA, the CDR3 is TGTGCCAGCAGCACAAGACTAGCCCCCAATGAGCAGTTCTTC. The full variable domain, rest sourced from reference TRBV11-2 and TRBJ2-1, is EAGVAQSPRYKIIEKRQSVAFWCNPISGHATLYWYQQILGQGPKLLIQFQNNGVVDDSQLPKDRFSAERLKGVDSTLKIQPAKLEDSAVYLCASSTRLAPNEQFFGPGTRLTVL.